A selection of T cell receptor beta chains follows, all from one sample in a study of control samples from healthy donors and cancer patients. The assay was immunoSEQ multiplex PCR, and TCRdb's table has in-frame clones only and misses some. The data show 25,000 or so clones, 85% seen once. The sample consisted of PBMCs. The source of these receptors is a woman aged 55-70 years with head and neck cancer. Both conserved end residues are part of each CDR3. A D gene is named only where the DNA matches it firmly. Where a row states a size, it is once, few, many or the class of an expanded clone; other rows omit it.

len	d_gene	v_gene	j_gene	abundance	CDR3nt	CDR3aa
16	TRBD2	TRBV7-2	TRBJ2-7	.	TGTGCCAGCAGCTTAAGTTTTACTAGCGGGAGTGGGGAGCAGTACTTC	CASSLSFTSGSGEQYF
14	TRBD1	TRBV6-4	TRBJ1-1	.	TGTGCCAGCAGCGTGGACAGGTCTAACACTGAAGCTTTCTTT	CASSVDRSNTEAFF
13	.	TRBV24-1	TRBJ1-1	.	TGTGCCACCCAGGACCATAGGGGCACTGAAGCTTTCTTT	CATQDHRGTEAFF
17	.	TRBV11-3	TRBJ2-7	few	TGTGCCAGCAGCCAAACCTATTCGGGCGGACTCGACTACGAGCAGTACTTC	CASSQTYSGGLDYEQYF
14	.	TRBV5-5	TRBJ1-5	.	TGTGCCAGCAGCTTGAGGGACAGCAATCAGCCCCAGCATTTT	CASSLRDSNQPQHF
18	TRBD2	TRBV5-1	TRBJ2-3	.	TGCGCCAGCAGCTCCTGGGCTAGCGGGGGAATTAGCACAGATACGCAGTATTTT	CASSSWASGGISTDTQYF
15	TRBD1	TRBV6-5	TRBJ2-3	.	TGTGCCAGCAGTTACGTCGCAGGGGGTACAGATACGCAGTATTTT	CASSYVAGGTDTQYF
15	.	TRBV15	TRBJ1-2	.	TGTGCCACCAGCAGAGACACGGGACGTAACTATGGCTACACCTTC	CATSRDTGRNYGYTF
14	.	TRBV19	TRBJ1-5	.	TGTGCCAGTAGTATACCAGGGCCCAATCAGCCCCAGCATTTT	CASSIPGPNQPQHF
14	.	TRBV29-1	TRBJ1-4	.	TGCAGCGTGTACACAGGGACCACTAATGAAAAACTGTTTTTT	CSVYTGTTNEKLFF
16	TRBD2	TRBV7-3	TRBJ2-5	.	TGTGCCAGCAGCTTATTGGGCGGGAGGAGCGCGGAGACCCAGTACTTC	CASSLLGGRSAETQYF
15	TRBD2	TRBV7-2	TRBJ2-7	.	TGTGCCAGCAACGAGGGACTAGCGGGAGACTACGAGCAGTACTTC	CASNEGLAGDYEQYF
17	.	TRBV27	TRBJ1-1	once	TGTGCCAGCAGTAAGAAAGCGGCCAGGGTTATGAACACTGAAGCTTTCTTT	CASSKKAARVMNTEAFF
14	.	TRBV4-2	TRBJ1-3	.	TGTGCCAGCAGCCCACAGAGCTCTGGAAACACCATATATTTT	CASSPQSSGNTIYF
10	.	TRBV2	TRBJ2-7	once	TGTGCCAGCAGTGAAAACGAGCAGTACTTC	CASSENEQYF
14	.	TRBV4-1	TRBJ2-3	.	TGCGCCAGCAGCCGTACCGGGACTACAGATACGCAGTATTTT	CASSRTGTTDTQYF
16	TRBD2	TRBV5-4	TRBJ2-1	.	TGTGCCAGCAGCACCAGGACTAGCGGGGGTCGAAATGAGCAGTTCTTC	CASSTRTSGGRNEQFF
14	TRBD2	TRBV6-5	TRBJ2-5	once	TGTGCCAGCAGTTCTAGCGGGGGTCGAGAGACCCAGTACTTC	CASSSSGGRETQYF
13	.	TRBV11-2	TRBJ2-7	.	TGTGCCAGCAGCTTAGATTACTCCTACGAGCAGTACTTC	CASSLDYSYEQYF
11	.	TRBV12-3/TRBV12-4	TRBJ2-1	.	TGTGCCAGCAGTTATGAGGATGAGCAGTTCTTC	CASSYEDEQFF
15	.	TRBV7-9	TRBJ2-3	.	TGTGCCAGCAGTTGGGGTGACGGCTGGACCGCTACGCAGTATTTT	CASSWGDGWTATQYF
14	.	TRBV24-1	TRBJ1-5	.	TGTGCCACCAGCGGTGGAGGGAGCAATCAGCCCCAGCATTTT	CATSGGGSNQPQHF
15	.	TRBV3-1/TRBV3-2	TRBJ1-6	.	TGTGCCAGCAGCCAAGAGTTAAGCGCGAATTCACCCCTCCACTTT	CASSQELSANSPLHF